This T cell receptor beta chain was recovered during a study of T cell responses to AZD1222 COVID-19 vaccine. Notes on the study in general: Sampling captured repertoires only after the peak T cell response. Rises in breadth and depth of Spike-specific TCRs came after two AZD1222 doses. Among those given AZD1222, only five to seven were seropositive at baseline. White British ancestry dominated among donors, who included more females, and clonal diversity was possibly underestimated.

Only in-frame clones appear in the TCRdb table, and some are missing; sequencing was by immunoSEQ multiplex PCR. The repertoire holds approximately 150,000 clones, with 90% to 95% as singletons. V dropped 1 base and J dropped 6; count of bases not matched to a gene: 5. The germline V gene encodes CDR1 SGHAT and CDR2 FQNNGV. CDR3 length: 16 residues. Comment on this clone: Its antigen is as yet unknown.

The receptor was isolated from an adult in good health. The chain joins TRBV11-2 to TRBJ2-3; TRBD1 matches at 12 bases. The material sequenced was peripheral blood, taken on day 0 of AZD1222 vaccination. The chain's CDR3 is CASSLVGTGGLDTQYF. CDR3 sequence (DNA): TGTGCCAGCAGCTTAGTGGGGACAGGGGGCCTGGATACGCAGTATTTT.